This TCR beta chain was obtained from a study of blood T cell repertoires in COVID-19. Study-level background: The United States, Italy and Spain supplied acute and convalescent COVID-19 samples. The analysed material was cDNA or gDNA that came from T cells, B-cell-depleted T cells, or PBMCs.

Original data processing: From reference gene primer amplification, estimates of nucleated cell counts were derived. The method was immunoSEQ multiplex PCR; TCRdb's version includes in-frame clones alone and lacks a portion of them. From that table come the V and J calls and clone size; the DNA was used to work out D and trimming. The sample shows about 260,000 clones, approximately 80% of them seen only once. The CDR3 runs to 14 residues. CDR1 and CDR2 from the germline V gene are SNHLY and FYNNEI. Trimming shortened V by 0 bases and J by 1 base, and 6 bases separated the two germline ends. V and J are TRBV2 and TRBJ1-1; unclear D gene. The receptor comes from a woman over 75 with acute or convalescent COVID-19. The sample consisted of peripheral blood. CDR3 in amino acids: CASSEAGGNTEAFF. The CDR3 DNA reads as TGTGCCAGCAGTGAAGCAGGAGGGAACACTGAAGCTTTCTTT.